The rows below give T cell receptor beta chains drawn from one sample of a study of radiation and T cells in renal cell carcinoma. TCRdb's copy holds only in-frame clones and misses some; the assay was immunoSEQ multiplex PCR. Of 120,000 to 150,000 clones in the sample, 75% to 90% were seen once. The sample here was blood, taken from a patient whose treatment included radiotherapy and nephrectomy. The receptors derive from a woman in her forties or fifties with renal cell carcinoma. Each CDR3 is given with its conserved first and last residue. A D gene is named only where the DNA matches it firmly. Clone size is shown for a subset of rows, as once, few, many or a class of expanded clone.

cdr3_aa,cdr3_nt,clone_size,d_call,j_call,v_call
CASARGDSYEQYF,TGCGCCAGCGCTAGGGGGGACTCCTACGAGCAGTACTTC,.,.,TRBJ2-7,TRBV5-1
CAIRLVAGNTGELFF,TGTGCCATCAGATTAGTAGCGGGAAACACCGGGGAGCTGTTTTTT,.,TRBD2,TRBJ2-2,TRBV10-3
CAWSGGRSTDTQYF,TGTGCCTGGAGTGGGGGACGGAGCACAGATACGCAGTATTTT,few,.,TRBJ2-3,TRBV30
CASAGGVSPLHF,TGTGCCAGCGCTGGAGGGGTTTCACCCCTCCACTTT,.,.,TRBJ1-6,TRBV7-2
CAWSITRGQGATAFF,TGTGCCTGGAGTATCACACGGGGACAGGGGGCAACAGCTTTCTTT,.,TRBD1,TRBJ1-1,TRBV30
CASTIAGDSSYEQYF,TGTGCCAGCACTATAGCGGGAGATAGCTCCTACGAGCAGTACTTC,once,TRBD2,TRBJ2-7,TRBV28
CASRPGTGYEQYF,TGTGCCAGCAGACCCGGGACAGGGTACGAGCAGTACTTC,once,TRBD1,TRBJ2-7,TRBV7-2
CASSLPDTDTQYF,TGTGCCAGCAGCCTACCGGACACAGATACGCAGTATTTT,.,.,TRBJ2-3,TRBV28
CATSSDNEQFF,TGTGCCACCAGCAGCGATAATGAGCAGTTCTTC,.,.,TRBJ2-1,TRBV15
CASSSRREGQGAYGYTF,TGTGCCAGCAGCAGCCGGCGGGAGGGACAGGGGGCCTATGGCTACACCTTC,once,TRBD1,TRBJ1-2,TRBV11-3
CASSLVGGTDTQYF,TGTGCCAGCAGCTTAGTTGGGGGCACAGATACGCAGTATTTT,.,.,TRBJ2-3,TRBV7-2
CASSLVGTHNTEAFF,TGTGCCAGCAGCTTAGTTGGGACACACAACACTGAAGCTTTCTTT,.,.,TRBJ1-1,TRBV7-2
CAGKEGSNFYEQYF,TGTGCCGGTAAGGAGGGATCGAATTTCTACGAGCAGTACTTC,once,.,TRBJ2-7,TRBV2
CASSLADRGLYEQYF,TGTGCCAGCAGCTTGGCGGACAGGGGGTTGTACGAGCAGTACTTC,.,TRBD1,TRBJ2-7,TRBV7-9
CASSSRQGAETQYF,TGTGCCAGCAGCTCCCGACAGGGGGCGGAGACCCAGTACTTC,.,TRBD1,TRBJ2-5,TRBV7-2
CASSSTLNQPQHF,TGTGCCAGCAGCTCGACTTTAAATCAGCCCCAGCATTTT,.,.,TRBJ1-5,TRBV5-8
CASSFKAMGNEQFF,TGTGCCAGCAGCTTTAAGGCTATGGGAAATGAGCAGTTCTTC,.,.,TRBJ2-1,TRBV7-2
CASSILLGYTF,TGTGCCAGTAGTATCCTCCTCGGCTACACCTTC,.,.,TRBJ1-2,TRBV19
CASSFAGTGGTDTQYF,TGTGCCAGCAGCTTCGCCGGGACAGGGGGAACAGATACGCAGTATTTT,.,TRBD1,TRBJ2-3,TRBV9
CASSLIRDRETQYF,TGTGCCAGCAGTTTAATCAGGGATCGGGAGACCCAGTACTTC,.,.,TRBJ2-5,TRBV28
CASSLWATSGNTIYF,TGCGCCAGCAGCTTGTGGGCAACCTCTGGAAACACCATATATTTT,.,.,TRBJ1-3,TRBV5-1
CATRSVRNQPQHF,TGTGCCACCCGGTCAGTACGCAATCAGCCCCAGCATTTT,once,.,TRBJ1-5,TRBV6-5
CSVVDRGRGSEAFF,TGCAGCGTCGTGGACAGGGGCCGAGGGTCTGAAGCTTTCTTT,.,TRBD1,TRBJ1-1,TRBV29-1
CASQVRSDYGYTF,TGTGCCTCACAGGTGCGCTCCGACTATGGCTACACCTTC,many,.,TRBJ1-2,TRBV10-3
CASSLGDVYSGNTIYF,TGCGCCAGCAGCTTGGGGGACGTTTACTCTGGAAACACCATATATTTT,.,.,TRBJ1-3,TRBV5-1
CASSLGSGAYEQYF,TGTGCCAGCAGTTTAGGAAGCGGGGCCTACGAGCAGTACTTC,.,TRBD2,TRBJ2-7,TRBV27
CASSRRTGSSTDTQYF,TGTGCCAGCAGCCGTCGGACAGGCTCTAGCACAGATACGCAGTATTTT,.,TRBD1,TRBJ2-3,TRBV7-3
CASSQEGGEKLFF,TGCGCCAGCAGCCAAGAGGGAGGTGAAAAACTGTTTTTT,.,.,TRBJ1-4,TRBV4-3
CASSFSSWGQETQYF,TGTGCCAGCAGTTTTAGCTCATGGGGTCAAGAGACCCAGTACTTC,.,.,TRBJ2-5,TRBV27